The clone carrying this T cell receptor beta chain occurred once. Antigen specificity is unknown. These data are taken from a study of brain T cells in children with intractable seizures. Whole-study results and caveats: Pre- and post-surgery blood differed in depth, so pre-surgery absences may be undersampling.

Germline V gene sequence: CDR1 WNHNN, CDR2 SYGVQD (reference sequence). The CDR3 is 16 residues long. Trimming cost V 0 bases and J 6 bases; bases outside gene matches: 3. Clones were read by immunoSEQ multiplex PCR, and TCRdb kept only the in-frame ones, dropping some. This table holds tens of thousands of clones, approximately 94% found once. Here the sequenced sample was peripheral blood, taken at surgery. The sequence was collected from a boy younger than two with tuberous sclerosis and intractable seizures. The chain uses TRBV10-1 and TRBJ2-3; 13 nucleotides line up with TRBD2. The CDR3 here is CASSESGLAGTDTQYF. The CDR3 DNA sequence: TGCGCCAGCAGTGAGTCGGGACTAGCGGGAACGGATACGCAGTATTTT.